This T cell receptor beta chain is drawn from a study of T cells in Graves' hyperthyroidism and ophthalmopathy (dated by TCRdb to the late 2010s). About the study as a whole: Peripheral blood was collected at initial diagnosis, before any treatment. To identify TCR V-J signatures that set the groups apart, the researchers used a discovery cohort of about a hundred patients, made up of roughly 40 with Graves' ophthalmopathy and about 60 with stable Graves' hyperthyroidism. Prospective prediction of ophthalmopathy was tested in an independent validation cohort of fewer than 20 hyperthyroidism patients and 17 patients who later progressed to ophthalmopathy. The 85 to 100 discovery patients were randomly split 7:3 into training and test sets. The study also compared thyroid tissue and blood T-cell repertoires from more than 5 Graves' hyperthyroidism patients. After sampling, hyperthyroidism patients received methimazole starting at 30 mg daily, and ophthalmopathy patients received high-dose intravenous methylprednisolone. According to the paper, TCR Vbeta CDR3 sequencing was carried out on 135 peripheral blood samples, which came from fewer than 50 ophthalmopathy, approximately 78 hyperthyroidism and about 17 progressor patients.

What the authors observed across the whole study: A model built on a 13 V-J signature distinguished ophthalmopathy from stable hyperthyroidism, reaching about 89% sensitivity and around 82% specificity in cross-validation and 80%/75% in testing. Most expanded thyroid clonotypes (frequency above 0.001) were also detected in blood, suggesting blood repertoires may reflect thyroid immune responses. In validation, progression to ophthalmopathy was predicted by the model with 55% to 71% sensitivity and 72.22% specificity, a median of approximately 7.1 months before onset. No statistical method was used to fix the sample size in advance, and group allocation was not hidden from the investigators.

This clonotype was counted many times. No cognate antigen has been identified for it. Base qualities were left out, and no much larger clone turns up one base away. From the cysteine through the phenylalanine, the CDR3 covers 14 amino acids. The DNA shown is the 42-base CDR3, in frame from base 1. CDR1 and CDR2 were assigned from the germline V gene (reference sequence) as DFQATT and SNEGSKA. V gives up 8 bases and J gives up 0 bases, and the segment between their germline ends measures 15 bases. In the ophthalmopathy patients, disease was moderately to severely active, with a Clinical Activity Score of 3 or more, a NOSPECS grade of 4 or more, and a duration of less than 3 months. Any patient with an uncontrolled infection, another autoimmune disease, pregnancy or lactation was excluded. Diagnoses relied on clinical symptoms, serum thyroxine and TRAb, thyroid ultrasound and orbital computed tomography. PBMCs were separated from around 9.1 ml of fresh peripheral blood using Ficoll-Paque density gradient centrifugation. Total RNA was extracted using Trizol reagent, and RNA quality was assessed on an Agilent 2100 Bioanalyzer.

The TCR beta CDR3 regions were amplified from RNA transcripts. The first round of RT-PCR for the TCR CDR3 was performed with the HTBI primer set and the Qiagen OneStep RT-PCR kit. The libraries were constructed in a second round of multiplex PCR and then size-selected and purified. Sequencing of the libraries was done on an Illumina HiSeq2000 using paired-end 100 bp reads. In the original analysis: Raw data were processed with SOAPnuke, discarding reads with adapters, uncalled bases, mean Phred below 15, or no exact constant-primer or identifier match. COPE v1.2.5 was used to merge high-quality paired reads, and clonotypes were defined as unique nucleotide sequences. MiTCR v1.1 was used to align clonotypes to the IMGT TRBV, TRBD and TRBJ reference segments. The analysis was restricted to V-J combinations with a frequency above 0.0001, which together covered 99.2% of the repertoires. The TCS score was defined as F50 (clonal expansion) divided by E x V (chaos), with BLOSUM62-based TCRdist calculated between CDR3 peptides within each V-J. Welch's t-statistics and random forest reduced just over 500 V-J features to around 14, which were used in a naive Bayes classifier (R e1071). TCRdb reprocessing: public reads trimmed at Q25 with fastp, clones called with MiXCR, in-frame beta chains kept. Each entry is one CDR3 protein sequence, shown with its most common DNA and genes. For this entry, the V and J calls and clone size follow TCRdb and not the study's own pipeline. A total of roughly 400,000 distinct CDR3 sequences appear in this sample, over 13% of them only once. The ten largest clones add up to over 25% of the sample.

This TCR derives from a man in his forties or fifties with Graves' ophthalmopathy. Sequencing used blood. The chain is assembled from TRBV20-1 and TRBJ2-3, with an unclear D gene assignment. The CDR3 sequence is CSPPIRSSTDTQYF. Here is the DNA: TGCAGTCCCCCAATACGCTCTAGCACAGATACGCAGTATTTT.